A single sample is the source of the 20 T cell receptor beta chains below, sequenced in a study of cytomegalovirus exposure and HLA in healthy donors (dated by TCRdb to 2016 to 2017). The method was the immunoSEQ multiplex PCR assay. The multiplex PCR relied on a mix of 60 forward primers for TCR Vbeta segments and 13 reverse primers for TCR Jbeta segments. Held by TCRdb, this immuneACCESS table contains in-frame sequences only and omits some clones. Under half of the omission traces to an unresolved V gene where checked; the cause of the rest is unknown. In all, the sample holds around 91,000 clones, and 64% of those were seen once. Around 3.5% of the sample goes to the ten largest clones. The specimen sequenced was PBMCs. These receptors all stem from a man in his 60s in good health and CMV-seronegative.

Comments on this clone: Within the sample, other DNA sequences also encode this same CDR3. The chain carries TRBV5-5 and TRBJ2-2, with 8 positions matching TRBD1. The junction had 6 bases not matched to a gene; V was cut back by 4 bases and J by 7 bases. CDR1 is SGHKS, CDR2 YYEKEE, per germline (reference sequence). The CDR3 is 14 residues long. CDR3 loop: CASSVDRVDGELFF. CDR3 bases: TGTGCCAGCAGCGTGGACAGGGTTGACGGGGAGCTGTTTTTT.

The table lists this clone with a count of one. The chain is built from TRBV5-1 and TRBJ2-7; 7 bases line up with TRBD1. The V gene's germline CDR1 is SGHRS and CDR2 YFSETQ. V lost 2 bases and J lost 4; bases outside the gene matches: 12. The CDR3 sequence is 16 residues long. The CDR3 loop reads CASSLVLRGQNYEQYF. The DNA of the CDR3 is TGCGCCAGCAGCTTAGTCCTCCGGGGACAGAATTACGAGCAGTACTTC.

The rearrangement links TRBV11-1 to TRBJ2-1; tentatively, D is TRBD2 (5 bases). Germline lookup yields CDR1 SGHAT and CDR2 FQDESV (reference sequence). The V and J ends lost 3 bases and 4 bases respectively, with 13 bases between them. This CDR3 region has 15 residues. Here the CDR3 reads CASSFRWERYNEQFF. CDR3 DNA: TGTGCCAGCAGCTTTCGATGGGAGAGATACAATGAGCAGTTCTTC.

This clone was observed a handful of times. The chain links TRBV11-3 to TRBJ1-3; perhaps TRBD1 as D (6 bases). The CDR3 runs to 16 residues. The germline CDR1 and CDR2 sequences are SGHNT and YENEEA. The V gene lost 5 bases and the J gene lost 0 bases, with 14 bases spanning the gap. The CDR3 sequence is CASSQPGHRSGNTIYF. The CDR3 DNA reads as TGTGCCAGCAGCCAGCCGGGACATCGCTCTGGAAACACCATATATTTT.

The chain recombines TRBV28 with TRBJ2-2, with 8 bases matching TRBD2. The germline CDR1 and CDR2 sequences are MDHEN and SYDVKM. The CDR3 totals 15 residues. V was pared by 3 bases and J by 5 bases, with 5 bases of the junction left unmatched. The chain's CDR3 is CASSFWSSGTGELFF. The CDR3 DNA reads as TGTGCCAGCAGTTTTTGGTCTAGCGGGACCGGGGAGCTGTTTTTT.

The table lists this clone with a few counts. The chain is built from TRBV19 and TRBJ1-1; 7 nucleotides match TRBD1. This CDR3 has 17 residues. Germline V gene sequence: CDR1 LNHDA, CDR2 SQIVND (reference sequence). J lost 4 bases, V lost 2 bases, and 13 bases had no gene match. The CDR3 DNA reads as TGTGCCAGTAGTATATCCCGGAGACAGGGTGTGAGCACTGAAGCTTTCTTT. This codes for CASSISRRQGVSTEAFF.

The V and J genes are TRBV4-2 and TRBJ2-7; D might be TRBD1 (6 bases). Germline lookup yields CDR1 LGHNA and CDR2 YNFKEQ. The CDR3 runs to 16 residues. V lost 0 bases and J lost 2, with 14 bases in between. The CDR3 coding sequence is TGTGCCAGCAGCCAAGATGGGGGCGGCGTACCCTACGAGCAGTACTTC. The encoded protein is CASSQDGGGVPYEQYF.

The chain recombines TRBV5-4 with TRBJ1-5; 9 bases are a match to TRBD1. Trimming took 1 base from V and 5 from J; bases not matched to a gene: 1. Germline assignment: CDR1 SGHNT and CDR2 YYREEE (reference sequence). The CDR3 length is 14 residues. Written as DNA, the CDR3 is TGTGCCAGCAGCTTGACAGGGGGCGATCAGCCCCAGCATTTT. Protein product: CASSLTGGDQPQHF.

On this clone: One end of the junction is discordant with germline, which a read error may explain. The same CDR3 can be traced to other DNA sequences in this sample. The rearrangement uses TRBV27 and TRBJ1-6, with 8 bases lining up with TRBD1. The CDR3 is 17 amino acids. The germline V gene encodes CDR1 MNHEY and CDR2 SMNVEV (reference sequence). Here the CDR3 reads CASSPTLGQGLNSPLHF. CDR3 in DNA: TGTGCCAGCAGTCCGACCCTCGGACAGGGATTGAATTCCCCCCTCCACTTT.

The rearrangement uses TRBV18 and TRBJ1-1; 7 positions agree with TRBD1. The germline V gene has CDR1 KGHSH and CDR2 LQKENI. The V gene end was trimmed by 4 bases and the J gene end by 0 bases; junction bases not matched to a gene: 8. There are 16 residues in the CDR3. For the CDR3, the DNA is TGTGCCAGCTCACATGGGACAGCTAACCTGAACACTGAAGCTTTCTTT. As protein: CASSHGTANLNTEAFF.

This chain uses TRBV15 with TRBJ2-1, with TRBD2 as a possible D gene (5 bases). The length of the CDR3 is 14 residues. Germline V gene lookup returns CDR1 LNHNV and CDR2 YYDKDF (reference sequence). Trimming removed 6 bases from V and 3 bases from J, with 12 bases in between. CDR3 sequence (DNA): TGTGCCACCAGACGGACGGAGGACTACAATGAGCAGTTCTTC. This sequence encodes CATRRTEDYNEQFF.

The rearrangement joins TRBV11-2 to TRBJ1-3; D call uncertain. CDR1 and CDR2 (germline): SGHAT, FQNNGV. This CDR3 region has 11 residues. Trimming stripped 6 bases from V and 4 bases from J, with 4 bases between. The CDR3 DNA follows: TGTGCCAGCAGTTCAGGAAACACCATATATTTT. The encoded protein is CASSSGNTIYF.

The CDR3 is CASSLRQTDTQYF. The CDR3 DNA reads as TGTGCCAGCAGCTTACGCCAGACAGATACGCAGTATTTT. The rearrangement uses TRBV11-3 and TRBJ2-3; D is ambiguous. The CDR3 is 13 residues long. The V end lost 2 bases, the J end lost 3 bases, and 6 bases lay between the germline ends. The V gene's germline CDR1 is SGHNT and CDR2 YENEEA.

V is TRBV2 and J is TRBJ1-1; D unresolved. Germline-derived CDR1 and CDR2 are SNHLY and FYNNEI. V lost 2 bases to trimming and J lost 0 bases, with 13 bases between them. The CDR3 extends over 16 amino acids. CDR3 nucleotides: TGTGCCAGCAGTGAAACCCAGACGACTCTGAACACTGAAGCTTTCTTT. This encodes CASSETQTTLNTEAFF.

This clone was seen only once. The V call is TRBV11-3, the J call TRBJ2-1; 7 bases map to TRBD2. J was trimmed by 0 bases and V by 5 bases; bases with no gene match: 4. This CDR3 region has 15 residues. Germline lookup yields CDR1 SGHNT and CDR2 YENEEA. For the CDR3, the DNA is TGTGCCAGCAGCCGCCGGGACTACTCCTACAATGAGCAGTTCTTC. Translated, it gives CASSRRDYSYNEQFF.

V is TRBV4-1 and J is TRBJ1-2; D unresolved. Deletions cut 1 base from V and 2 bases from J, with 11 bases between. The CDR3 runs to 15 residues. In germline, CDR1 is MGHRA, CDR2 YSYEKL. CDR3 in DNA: TGCGCCAGCAGCCAAGTTGACACCGCGAACTATGGCTACACCTTC. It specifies CASSQVDTANYGYTF.

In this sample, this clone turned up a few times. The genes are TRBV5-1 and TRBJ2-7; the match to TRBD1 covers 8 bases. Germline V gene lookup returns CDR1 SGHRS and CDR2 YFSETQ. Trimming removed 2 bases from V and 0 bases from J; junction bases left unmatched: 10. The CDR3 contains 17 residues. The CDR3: CASSFGKAGGNSYEQYF. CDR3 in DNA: TGCGCCAGCAGCTTTGGTAAGGCAGGGGGCAACTCCTACGAGCAGTACTTC. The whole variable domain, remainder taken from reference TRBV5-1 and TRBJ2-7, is KAGVTQTPRYLIKTRGQQVTLSCSPISGHRSVSWYQQTPGQGLQFLFEYFSETQRNKGNFPGRFSGRQFSNSRSEMNVSTLELGDSALYLCASSFGKAGGNSYEQYFGPGTRLTVT.

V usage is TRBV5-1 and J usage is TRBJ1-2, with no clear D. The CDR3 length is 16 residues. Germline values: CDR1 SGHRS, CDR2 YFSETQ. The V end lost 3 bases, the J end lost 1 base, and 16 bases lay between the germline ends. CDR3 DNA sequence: TGCGCCAGCAGCTCCGTACGGACGGACTTTAACTATGGCTACACCTTC. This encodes CASSSVRTDFNYGYTF.

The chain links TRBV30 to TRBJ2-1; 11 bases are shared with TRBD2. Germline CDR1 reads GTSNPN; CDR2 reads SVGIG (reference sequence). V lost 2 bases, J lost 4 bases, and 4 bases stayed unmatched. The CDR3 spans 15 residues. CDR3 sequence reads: CAWSIAGGAYNEQFF. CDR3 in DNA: TGTGCCTGGAGTATAGCGGGAGGGGCATACAATGAGCAGTTCTTC.

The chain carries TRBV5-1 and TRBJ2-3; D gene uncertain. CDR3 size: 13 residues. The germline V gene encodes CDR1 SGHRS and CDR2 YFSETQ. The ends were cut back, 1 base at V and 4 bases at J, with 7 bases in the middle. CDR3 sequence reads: CASSLYSSDTQYF. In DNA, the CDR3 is TGCGCCAGCAGCTTGTACAGCTCAGATACGCAGTATTTT.